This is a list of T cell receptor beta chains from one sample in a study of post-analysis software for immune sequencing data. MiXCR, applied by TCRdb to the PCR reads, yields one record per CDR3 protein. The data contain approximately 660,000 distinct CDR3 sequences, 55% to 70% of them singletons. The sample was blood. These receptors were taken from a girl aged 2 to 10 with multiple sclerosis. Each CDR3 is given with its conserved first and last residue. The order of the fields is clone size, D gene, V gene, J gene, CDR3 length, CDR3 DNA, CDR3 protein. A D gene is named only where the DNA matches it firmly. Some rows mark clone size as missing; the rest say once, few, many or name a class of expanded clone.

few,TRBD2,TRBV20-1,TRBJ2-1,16,TGCAGTGCTGGCACCGACCTTACTAGCGGGGGAAATGAGCAGTTCTTC,CSAGTDLTSGGNEQFF
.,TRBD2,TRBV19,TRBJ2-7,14,TGTGCCAGTAGTGAGCGGGAGGATTCCTACGAGCAGTACTTC,CASSEREDSYEQYF
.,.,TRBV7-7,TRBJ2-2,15,TGTGCCAGCAGCGCTGGACAGCCGAACACCGGGGAGCTGTTTTTT,CASSAGQPNTGELFF
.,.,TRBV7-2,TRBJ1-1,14,TGTGCCAGCAGCTTAATCGGGGCCAACACTGAAGCTTTCTTT,CASSLIGANTEAFF
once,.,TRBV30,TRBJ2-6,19,TGTGCCTGGAGCCAGGGGAAGTTTGGGCCTAAGCCTGGGGCCAACGTCCTGACTTTC,CAWSQGKFGPKPGANVLTF
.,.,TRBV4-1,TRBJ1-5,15,TGCGCCAGCAGCCAAGAAGACTCGGGAGGTCAGCCCCAGCATTTT,CASSQEDSGGQPQHF
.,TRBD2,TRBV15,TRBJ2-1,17,TGTGCCACCAGCACCCTAGCGGGGGGCCCCATCTACAATGAGCAGTTCTTC,CATSTLAGGPIYNEQFF
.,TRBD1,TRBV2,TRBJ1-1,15,TGTGCCAGCAGTCATGGACAGGGACTGAACACTGAAGCTTTCTTT,CASSHGQGLNTEAFF
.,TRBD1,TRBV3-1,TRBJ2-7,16,TGTGCCAGCAGTCTCCGGGACAGGGGGAACACCTACGAGCAGTACTTC,CASSLRDRGNTYEQYF
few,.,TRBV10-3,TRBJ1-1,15,TGTGCCATCAGGGCCGTCGAGCGGGGGAGCACTGAAGCTTTCTTT,CAIRAVERGSTEAFF
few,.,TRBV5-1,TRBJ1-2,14,TGCGCCAGCAGCTTGGCGCCTAGGCTCCGGGGCTACACCTTC,CASSLAPRLRGYTF
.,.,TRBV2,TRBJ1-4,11,TGTGCCAGCATTGTGGATGAAAAACTGTTTTTT,CASIVDEKLFF
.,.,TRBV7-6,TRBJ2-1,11,TGTGCCAGCAGCCAGACCCCAGAGCAGTTCTTC,CASSQTPEQFF
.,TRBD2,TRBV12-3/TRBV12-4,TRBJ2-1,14,TGTGCCAGCAGTTCGGGACTACTTTACAATGAGCAGTTCTTC,CASSSGLLYNEQFF
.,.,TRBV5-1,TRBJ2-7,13,TGCGCCAGCAGCTCGACACTCTCCTACGAGCAGTACTTC,CASSSTLSYEQYF
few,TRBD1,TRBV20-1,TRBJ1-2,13,TGCAGTGCTCCAGGGGACAGAAGATATGGCTACACCTTC,CSAPGDRRYGYTF
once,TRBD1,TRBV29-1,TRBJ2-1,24,TGCAGCGTTGAGGGACAGGAGGACCTGAACAAGGTGTTCCCACCCGAGGTCGCTGTGTTTGAGCAGTTCTTC,CSVEGQEDLNKVFPPEVAVFEQFF
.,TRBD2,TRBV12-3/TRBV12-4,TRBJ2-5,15,TGTGCCAGCAGTTTAAGCGGGGCGTACCAAGAGACCCAGTACTTC,CASSLSGAYQETQYF
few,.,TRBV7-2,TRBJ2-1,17,TGTGCCAGCAGCTTAGGGGAGGGGGGGCTCTCCTACAATGAGCAGTTCTTC,CASSLGEGGLSYNEQFF
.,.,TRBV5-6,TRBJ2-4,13,TGTGCCAGCAGCTTGGGGACCACAAACACTCAGTACTTC,CASSLGTTNTQYF
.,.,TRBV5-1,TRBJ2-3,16,TGCGCCAGCAGCTTGGCCCAGACGAGGGGAACAGATACGCAGTATTTT,CASSLAQTRGTDTQYF
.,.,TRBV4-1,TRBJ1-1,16,TGCGCCAGCAGCCAAGGTATACGGCCATTGAGGGCTGAAGCTTTCTTT,CASSQGIRPLRAEAFF
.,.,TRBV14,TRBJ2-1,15,TGTGCCAGCTGCCCCCGGGCCCAGGAGTTAGATGAGCAGTTCTTC,CASCPRAQELDEQFF
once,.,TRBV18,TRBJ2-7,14,TGTGCCAGCTCATCATCTACACGTACCTACGAGCAGTACTTC,CASSSSTRTYEQYF
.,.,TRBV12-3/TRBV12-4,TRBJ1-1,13,TGTGCCAGCAGTTTTCGGGAGGGATCTGAAGCTTTCTTT,CASSFREGSEAFF
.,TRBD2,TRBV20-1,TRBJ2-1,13,TGCAGTGTAGCGGGGGAACACTACAATGAGCAGTTCTTC,CSVAGEHYNEQFF
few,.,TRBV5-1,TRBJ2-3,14,TGCGCCAGCAGCTCCTCCTCAGTGTCGGATACGCAGTATTTT,CASSSSSVSDTQYF
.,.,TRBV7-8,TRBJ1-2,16,TGTGCCAGCAGCTTAGGTTCGATGCCAGGATACTATGGCTACACCTTC,CASSLGSMPGYYGYTF
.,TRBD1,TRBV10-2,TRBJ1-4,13,TGCGCCAGCAGCCTCGACAGGGTTGAAAAACTGTTTTTT,CASSLDRVEKLFF
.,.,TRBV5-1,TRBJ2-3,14,TGCGCCAGCAGGATCGGACAGACCACAGATACGCAGTATTTT,CASRIGQTTDTQYF
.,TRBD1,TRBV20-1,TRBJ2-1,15,TGCAGTGCCCTGGATAGGGACAGGGGGTCCGATGAGCAGTTCTTC,CSALDRDRGSDEQFF
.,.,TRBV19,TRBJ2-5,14,TGTGCCAGTAGCTCAACGGGGGGCGAGGAGACCCAGTACTTC,CASSSTGGEETQYF
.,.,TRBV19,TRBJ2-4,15,TGTGCCAGTAGTATAGAGGGCGGGGCCAAAAACATTCAGTACTTC,CASSIEGGAKNIQYF
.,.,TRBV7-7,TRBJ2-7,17,TGTGCCAGCAGCTTATCCCGGGGCGGCAGCTCAACCTACGAGCAGTACTTC,CASSLSRGGSSTYEQYF
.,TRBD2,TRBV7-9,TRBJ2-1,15,TGTGCCAGCAGCTTAGTGGGACTAGCGGGACATGAGCAGTTCTTC,CASSLVGLAGHEQFF
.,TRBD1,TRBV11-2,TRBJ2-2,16,TGTGCCAGCAGCTTAGGACAGGGCCCGAGCACCGGGGAGCTGTTTTTT,CASSLGQGPSTGELFF
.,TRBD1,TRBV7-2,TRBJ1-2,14,TGTGCCAGCAGCACCCAACAGGGGGCGGGTGGCTACACCTTC,CASSTQQGAGGYTF
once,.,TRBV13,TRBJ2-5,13,TGTGCCAGCAGTTATCCCTCCGCACAGACCCAGTACTTC,CASSYPSAQTQYF
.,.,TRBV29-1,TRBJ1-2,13,TGCAGCGTTGAGGGTTGGCCTAACTATGGCTACACCTTC,CSVEGWPNYGYTF
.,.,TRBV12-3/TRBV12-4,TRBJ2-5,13,TGTGCCAGCAGTTTATACAGACTTGAGACCCAGTACTTC,CASSLYRLETQYF
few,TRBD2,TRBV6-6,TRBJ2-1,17,TGTGCCAGCACCATCCGAGCGGGAGGGGGCGAGTCGGGTGAGCAGTTCTTC,CASTIRAGGGESGEQFF
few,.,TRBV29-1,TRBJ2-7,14,TGCAGCGCTAGGGGCGGAGGTGGGGTCTACGAGCAGTACTTC,CSARGGGGVYEQYF
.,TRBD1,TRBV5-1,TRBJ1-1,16,TGCGCCAGCAGCCCAGACTCACCGGGACAGGGGCATGAAGCTTTCTTT,CASSPDSPGQGHEAFF
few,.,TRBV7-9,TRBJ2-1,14,TGTGCCAGCAGCTTTAGCGCTAAACGGGATGAGCAGTTCTTC,CASSFSAKRDEQFF
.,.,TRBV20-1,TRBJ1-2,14,TGCAGTGCTAGTGGAATAGGGTTGAACTATGGCTACACCTTC,CSASGIGLNYGYTF
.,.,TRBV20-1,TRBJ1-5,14,TGCAGTGCTAGACAGGGATTCGGCAATCAGCCCCAGCATTTT,CSARQGFGNQPQHF
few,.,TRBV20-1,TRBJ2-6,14,TGCAGTGCTAGAACTGGGCCTGGGGCCAACGTCCTGACTTTC,CSARTGPGANVLTF
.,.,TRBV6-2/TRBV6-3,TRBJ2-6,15,TGTGCCAGCACCGTTACCGGGTTTGGGGCCAACGTCCTGACTTTC,CASTVTGFGANVLTF
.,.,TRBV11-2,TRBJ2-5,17,TGTGCCAGCAGCCAACAAAGAAGGACAGGGCGGGAGGAGACCCAGTACTTC,CASSQQRRTGREETQYF
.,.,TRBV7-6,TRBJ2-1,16,TGTGCCAGCAGCTTAGTTTGGGCTAGCGACTACAATGAGCAGTTCTTC,CASSLVWASDYNEQFF
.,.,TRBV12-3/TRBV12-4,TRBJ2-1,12,TGTGCCAGCAGTTTACATCTCAATGAGCAGTTCTTC,CASSLHLNEQFF
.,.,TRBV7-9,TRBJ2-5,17,TGTGCCAGCAGCCCCCATCGAGTGTCAACCGAGGGAGAGACCCAGTACTTC,CASSPHRVSTEGETQYF
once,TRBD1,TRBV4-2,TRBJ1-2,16,TGTGCCAGCAGCCAAGGGGGGACAGGGACAATTTATGGCTACACCTTC,CASSQGGTGTIYGYTF
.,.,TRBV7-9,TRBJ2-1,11,TGTGCCAGCAGTAAAGACAATGAGCAGTTCTTC,CASSKDNEQFF